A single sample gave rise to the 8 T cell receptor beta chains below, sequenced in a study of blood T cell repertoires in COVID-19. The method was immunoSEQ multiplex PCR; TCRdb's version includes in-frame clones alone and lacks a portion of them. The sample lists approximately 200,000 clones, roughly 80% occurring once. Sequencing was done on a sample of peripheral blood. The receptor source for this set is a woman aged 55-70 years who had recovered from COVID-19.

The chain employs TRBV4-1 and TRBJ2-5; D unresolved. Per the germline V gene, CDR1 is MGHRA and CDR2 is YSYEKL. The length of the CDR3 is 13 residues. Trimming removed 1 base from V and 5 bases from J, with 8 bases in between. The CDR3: CASSQVTTETQYF. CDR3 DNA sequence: TGCGCCAGCAGCCAAGTGACAACGGAGACCCAGTACTTC.

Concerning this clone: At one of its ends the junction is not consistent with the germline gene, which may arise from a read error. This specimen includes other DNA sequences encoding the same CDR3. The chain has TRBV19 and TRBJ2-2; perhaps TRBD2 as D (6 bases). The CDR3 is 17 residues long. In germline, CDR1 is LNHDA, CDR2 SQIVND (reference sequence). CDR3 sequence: CASSIGIRDSGTGELFF. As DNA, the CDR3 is TGTGCCAGTAGTATAGGAATCCGGGACTCTGGCACCGGAGAGCTGTTTTTT. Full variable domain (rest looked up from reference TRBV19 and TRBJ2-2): DGGITQSPKYLFRKEGQNVTLSCEQNLNHDAMYWYRQDPGQGLRLIYYSQIVNDFQKGDIAEGYSVSREKKESFPLTVTSAQKNPTAFYLCASSIGIRDSGTGELFFGEGSRLTVL.

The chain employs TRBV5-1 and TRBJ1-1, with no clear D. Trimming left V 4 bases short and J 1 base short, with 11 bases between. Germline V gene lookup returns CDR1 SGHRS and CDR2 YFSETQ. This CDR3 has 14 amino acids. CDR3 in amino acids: CASSLGIANTEAFF. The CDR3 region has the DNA TGCGCCAGCAGCCTCGGGATAGCGAACACTGAAGCTTTCTTT.

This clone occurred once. As DNA, the CDR3 is TGTGCCAGCAGCCTACGGGGCGGGGGGACCCCCTCTAGCACAGATACGCAGTATTTT. This encodes CASSLRGGGTPSSTDTQYF. The chain employs TRBV7-2 and TRBJ2-3; TRBD2 matches 8 bases. The V segment lost 5 bases and the J segment 0 bases; nucleotides outside the gene matches: 16. CDR3 size: 19 residues. CDR1 and CDR2 (germline): SGHTA, FQGNSA.

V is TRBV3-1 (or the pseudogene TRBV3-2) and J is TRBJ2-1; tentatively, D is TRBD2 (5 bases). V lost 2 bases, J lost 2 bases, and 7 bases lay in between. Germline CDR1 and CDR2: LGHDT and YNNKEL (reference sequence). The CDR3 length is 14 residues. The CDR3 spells CASSQTGTYNEQFF. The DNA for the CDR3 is TGTGCCAGCAGCCAAACGGGGACCTACAATGAGCAGTTCTTC.

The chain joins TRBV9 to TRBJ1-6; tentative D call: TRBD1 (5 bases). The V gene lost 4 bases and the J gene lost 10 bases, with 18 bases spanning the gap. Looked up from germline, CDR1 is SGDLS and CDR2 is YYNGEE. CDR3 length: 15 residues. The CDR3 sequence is CASSRGLIAGSPLHF. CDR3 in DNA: TGTGCCAGCAGCAGGGGACTGATCGCAGGATCACCCCTCCACTTT.

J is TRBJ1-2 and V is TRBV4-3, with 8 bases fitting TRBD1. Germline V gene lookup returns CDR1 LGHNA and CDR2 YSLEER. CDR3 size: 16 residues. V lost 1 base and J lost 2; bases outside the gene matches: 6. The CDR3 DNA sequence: TGCGCCAGCAGCCAAGGTCATCCAGGGGGCAACTATGGCTACACCTTC. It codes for CASSQGHPGGNYGYTF.

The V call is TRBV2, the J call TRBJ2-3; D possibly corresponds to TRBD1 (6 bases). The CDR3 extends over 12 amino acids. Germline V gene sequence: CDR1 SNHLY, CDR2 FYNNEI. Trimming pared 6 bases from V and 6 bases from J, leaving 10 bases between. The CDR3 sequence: CASRRTDDTQYF. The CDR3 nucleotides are TGTGCCAGCAGAAGGACAGACGATACGCAGTATTTT.